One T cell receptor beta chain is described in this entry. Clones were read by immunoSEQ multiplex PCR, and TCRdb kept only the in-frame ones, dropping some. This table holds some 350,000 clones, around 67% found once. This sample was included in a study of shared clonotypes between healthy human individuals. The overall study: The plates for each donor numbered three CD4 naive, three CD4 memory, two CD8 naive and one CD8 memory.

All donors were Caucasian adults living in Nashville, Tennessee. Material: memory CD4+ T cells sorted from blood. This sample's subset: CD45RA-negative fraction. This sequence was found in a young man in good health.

The CDR3 DNA reads as TGTGCCAGCAGCTTCGGGGGCTCCACCGGGGAGCTGTTTTTT. This codes for CASSFGGSTGELFF. The chain carries TRBV7-9 and TRBJ2-2; D is tentatively TRBD1 or TRBD2 (6 bases each). Germline V gene data show CDR1 as SEHNR and CDR2 as FQNEAQ (reference sequence). The ends were cut back, 3 bases at V and 4 bases at J, with 9 bases in the middle. There are 14 residues in the CDR3.